The 30 T cell receptor beta chains given below trace back to one sample, sequenced in a study of blood T cell repertoires in COVID-19 (TCRdb year 2020). The library was built by means of the immunoSEQ multiplex PCR assay. In its TCRdb copy, this immuneACCESS table keeps in-frame sequences only and misses some clones. Where compared with another copy, unresolved V genes explain less than half of these, and the others have no known cause. This sample holds about 360,000 clones; around 84% were observed only once. 3% of the sample is taken by the ten largest. Sequencing was carried out using peripheral blood. The source of these receptors is a human donor in a cohort sampled during active COVID-19.

This clone came up once. This rearrangement joins TRBV4-1 to TRBJ2-7; D might be TRBD1 (6 bases). CDR3 length: 12 amino acids. CDR1 and CDR2 (germline): MGHRA, YSYEKL. Trimming cost V 5 bases and J 4 bases, with 9 bases left between them. The CDR3 nucleotides are TGCGCCAGCAGCAAGACAGGTTACGAGCAGTACTTC. This gives the protein CASSKTGYEQYF.

The chain has TRBV19 and TRBJ1-1, with 8 positions matching TRBD1. This CDR3 comprises 19 residues. Germline V CDR1 and CDR2: LNHDA, SQIVND (reference sequence). J gave up 3 bases and V 1 base, and 16 bases lay outside the gene matches. The CDR3 is CASSIATTGGDGRDTEAFF. The CDR3, as DNA: TGTGCCAGTAGTATAGCCACCACAGGGGGGGACGGACGGGACACTGAAGCTTTCTTT.

The sample holds many counts of this clone. The V gene is TRBV30, the J gene TRBJ1-2; D is perhaps TRBD1 (6 bases). V was shortened by 0 bases and J by 2 bases, with 13 bases between the two germline ends. CDR1 GTSNPN and CDR2 SVGIG come from the germline V gene (reference sequence). The CDR3 extends over 15 amino acids. The CDR3 loop is CAWSVTGIGNYGYTF. CDR3 DNA sequence: TGTGCCTGGAGTGTAACAGGGATAGGAAACTATGGCTACACCTTC.

For this clone: Other DNA sequences within the sample encode an identical CDR3. V is TRBV10-3 and J is TRBJ1-2; 8 bases are shared with TRBD1. This CDR3 contains 13 residues. Trimming cost V 5 bases and J 3 bases; bases outside gene matches: 2. Germline V gene lookup returns CDR1 ENHRY and CDR2 SYGVKD. Here the CDR3 reads CAISLQGDYGYTF. The DNA for the CDR3 is TGTGCCATCAGTTTACAGGGGGACTATGGCTACACCTTC.

The rearrangement joins TRBV4-2 to TRBJ2-3, with 11 bases that match TRBD2. CDR3 length equals 18 residues. The junction had 5 bases not matched to a gene; V was cut back by 0 bases and J by 0 bases. Germline CDR1 LGHNA, CDR2 YNFKEQ. CDR3 sequence reads: CASSQEVGTSGSTDTQYF. For the CDR3, the DNA is TGTGCCAGCAGCCAAGAGGTAGGGACTAGCGGAAGCACAGATACGCAGTATTTT.

This clone was detected only once. V gene TRBV14 combines with J gene TRBJ2-7; 7 nucleotides line up with TRBD1. The CDR3 is 14 residues long. J was trimmed by 6 bases and V by 1 base; bases with no gene match: 6. Germline CDR1 SGHDN, CDR2 FVKESK. The CDR3 nucleotides read TGTGCCAGCAGCCAAGGACAGGGAACCACCGAGCAGTACTTC. Protein: CASSQGQGTTEQYF. Full variable domain (rest looked up from reference TRBV14 and TRBJ2-7): EAGVTQFPSHSVIEKGQTVTLRCDPISGHDNLYWYRRVMGKEIKFLLHFVKESKQDESGMPNNRFLAERTGGTYSTLKVQPAELEDSGVYFCASSQGQGTTEQYFGPGTRLTVT.

The chain combines TRBV5-6 with TRBJ1-4; tentatively, D is TRBD1 (6 bases). The germline gives CDR1 SGHDT, CDR2 YYEEEE. V lost 1 base and J lost 7, with 14 bases in between. The CDR3 loop spans 15 amino acids. CDR3 DNA sequence: TGTGCCAGCAGCTTGACAGGGACGGGTGGTGAAAAACTGTTTTTT. Amino acid sequence: CASSLTGTGGEKLFF.

The chain couples TRBV24-1 to TRBJ2-2, with 14 positions matching TRBD2. Germline lookup yields CDR1 KGHDR and CDR2 SFDVKD. V shed 4 bases, J shed 5 bases, and the junction held 8 bases outside the gene matches. This CDR3 comprises 18 residues. CDR3 bases: TGTGCCACCAGTGACCCGGGACTAGCGGGAGCTCGGACCGGGGAGCTGTTTTTT. Residues: CATSDPGLAGARTGELFF.

This sequence joins TRBV3-1 (or the pseudogene TRBV3-2) and TRBJ2-2; D perhaps matches TRBD1 (6 bases). The CDR3 covers 16 residues. Per germline, CDR1 LGHDT and CDR2 YNNKEL (reference sequence). V gave up 1 base and J gave up 0 bases, with 9 bases separating them. The CDR3, as DNA: TGTGCCAGCAGCCAAGTGGCAGGGGCGAACACCGGGGAGCTGTTTTTT. Residues: CASSQVAGANTGELFF.

This clone is a singleton in its sample. The J gene is TRBJ2-1, the V gene TRBV15; perhaps TRBD2 as D (5 bases). V was trimmed by 0 bases and J by 3 bases, leaving 12 bases between them. CDR1 and CDR2 (germline): LNHNV, YYDKDF (reference sequence). The CDR3 runs 16 residues. This chain's CDR3 is CATSRDDGVYYNEQFF. The CDR3 nucleotides read TGTGCCACCAGCAGAGATGACGGGGTGTACTACAATGAGCAGTTCTTC.

For the CDR3, the DNA is TGTGCCAGTAGGAAGGGACAGGGTTCGTACGAGCAGTACTTC. Translation gives CASRKGQGSYEQYF. The chain couples TRBV19 to TRBJ2-7; 9 bases are shared with TRBD1. Germline trimming cut 6 bases from V and 4 bases from J; bases unmatched to any gene: 7. Germline CDR1 reads LNHDA; CDR2 reads SQIVND (reference sequence). The CDR3 loop spans 14 amino acids.

The genes are TRBV5-6 and TRBJ2-7; maybe TRBD1 (6 bases). CDR3 size: 14 residues. The germline V gene has CDR1 SGHDT and CDR2 YYEEEE. Deletions cut 5 bases from V and 2 bases from J, with 14 bases between. CDR3 in DNA: TGTGCCAGCAGGGGACAATTTTATCCCTACGAGCAGTACTTC. Amino acid sequence: CASRGQFYPYEQYF.

The chain links TRBV3-1 (or the pseudogene TRBV3-2) to TRBJ1-2; TRBD1 matches at 11 bases. The CDR3 loop spans 13 amino acids. V lost 4 bases, J lost 6 bases, and 1 base stayed unmatched. Germline V lookup: CDR1 LGHDT, CDR2 YNNKEL (reference sequence). The CDR3 DNA is TGTGCCAGCAGCCGGACAGGGGGCGATGGCTACACCTTC. Residues: CASSRTGGDGYTF.

The J gene is TRBJ2-7, the V gene TRBV9; 11 nucleotides align to TRBD2. CDR1 SGDLS and CDR2 YYNGEE come from the germline V gene. V was pared by 1 base and J by 7 bases, with 7 bases of the junction left unmatched. The CDR3 runs 15 residues. The CDR3 nucleotides are TGTGCCAGCAGCGTAAGTAGCGGGAGGGCCGGAGAGCAGTACTTC. Translation gives CASSVSSGRAGEQYF.

V usage is TRBV5-1 and J usage is TRBJ1-5, with 7 bases aligning to TRBD1. Trimming took 0 bases from V and 2 from J; bases not matched to a gene: 5. The length of the CDR3 is 16 residues. From germline, CDR1 is SGHRS and CDR2 YFSETQ. For the CDR3, the DNA is TGCGCCAGCAGCTTGGACGCAGGGGGAGGCAATCAGCCCCAGCATTTT. Translated, it gives CASSLDAGGGNQPQHF.

The chain carries TRBV27 and TRBJ2-7; possible D gene TRBD1, 6 bases. Germline loops: CDR1 MNHEY, CDR2 SMNVEV (reference sequence). V lost 0 bases to trimming and J lost 5 bases, with 11 bases between them. This CDR3 region has 14 residues. As DNA, the CDR3 is TGTGCCAGCAGTTTATCTCGCAGGGGAGACGAGCAGTACTTC. Protein: CASSLSRRGDEQYF.

This clone was seen a single time. This rearrangement joins TRBV4-1 to TRBJ2-5, with 14 bases fitting TRBD2. Germline lookup yields CDR1 MGHRA and CDR2 YSYEKL. V shed 4 bases, J shed 5 bases, and the junction held 6 bases outside the gene matches. This CDR3 is 16 amino acids long. CDR3 in amino acids: CASSPTGLAGGETQYF. As DNA, the CDR3 is TGCGCCAGCAGCCCTACCGGACTAGCGGGAGGTGAGACCCAGTACTTC.

This clone was counted between two and nine times. The chain links TRBV19 to TRBJ1-6; TRBD1 agrees at 7 bases. The germline V gene encodes CDR1 LNHDA and CDR2 SQIVND (reference sequence). V was pared by 4 bases and J by 7 bases, with 7 bases of the junction left unmatched. The CDR3 consists of 15 residues. The CDR3 here is CASSTRQGANSPLHF. The CDR3 bases are TGTGCCAGTAGTACGAGACAGGGAGCAAATTCACCCCTCCACTTT.

The CDR3 protein is CASSGYPGTRLAGELFF. CDR3 coding DNA: TGCGCCAGCAGCGGATATCCCGGGACTAGACTTGCCGGGGAGCTGTTTTTT. The chain carries TRBV5-1 and TRBJ2-2; TRBD2 agrees at 8 bases. In germline, CDR1 is SGHRS, CDR2 YFSETQ. This CDR3 is 17 amino acids long. V shed 4 bases and J 6 bases; nucleotides not matched to a gene: 14.

The sample holds a few counts of this clone. The chain couples TRBV18 to TRBJ2-7, with D possibly TRBD2 on 5 matching bases. Trimming removed 0 bases from V and 4 bases from J, with 13 bases in between. Germline CDR1 reads KGHSH; CDR2 reads LQKENI. The CDR3 is 15 residues long. CDR3 region: CASSPPGSSAYEQYF. The CDR3 DNA reads TGTGCCAGCTCACCACCGGGGAGCTCGGCTTACGAGCAGTACTTC. Supplemented by reference TRBV18 and TRBJ2-7, the full variable domain reads NAGVMQNPRHLVRRRGQEARLRCSPMKGHSHVYWYRQLPEEGLKFMVYLQKENIIDESGMPKERFSAEFPKEGPSILRIQQVVRGDSAAYFCASSPPGSSAYEQYFGPGTRLTVT.

This chain uses TRBV7-9 with TRBJ1-1, with D unclear. The germline V gene encodes CDR1 SEHNR and CDR2 FQNEAQ (reference sequence). The CDR3 consists of 14 residues. Trimming took 3 bases from V and 3 from J, leaving 11 bases between them. CDR3 amino acids: CASSLDRGDTEAFF. As DNA, the CDR3 is TGTGCCAGCAGCTTGGACCGGGGTGACACTGAAGCTTTCTTT.

The chain uses TRBV11-2 and TRBJ2-3; 7 nucleotides agree with TRBD2. The CDR3 contains 18 residues. V shed 5 bases and J 4 bases; nucleotides not matched to a gene: 18. Germline CDR1 is SGHAT and CDR2 is FQNNGV. DNA of the CDR3: TGTGCCAGCAGCCTACTACCGGGACTAAAGAAGAAGTCAGATACGCAGTATTTT. This gives the protein CASSLLPGLKKKSDTQYF.

The J gene is TRBJ2-3, the V gene TRBV24-1, with a weak D call TRBD1 (5 bases). V was clipped by 10 bases and J by 5 bases, with 21 bases between them. Germline V lookup: CDR1 KGHDR, CDR2 SFDVKD. The CDR3 runs to 15 residues. CDR3 sequence: CATSQGTSQVDTQYF. Written as DNA, the CDR3 is TGTGCCACAAGCCAGGGTACCTCCCAGGTAGATACGCAGTATTTT.

The genes are TRBV29-1 and TRBJ2-3; D is perhaps TRBD2 (5 bases). Germline V gives CDR1 SQVTM, CDR2 ANQGSEA. There are 11 residues in the CDR3. V was pared by 4 bases and J by 6 bases, with 8 bases between. CDR3 residues: CSVGERDTQYF. DNA for the CDR3: TGCAGCGTTGGGGAGCGGGATACGCAGTATTTT.

The J gene is TRBJ2-1, the V gene TRBV7-8; D gene ambiguous. With 0 bases removed from V and 9 bases from J, the gap between germline ends came to 6 bases. This CDR3 comprises 12 residues. Germline V CDR1 and CDR2: SGHVS, FQNEAQ. The CDR3 spells CASSLALGEQFF. The CDR3 nucleotides read TGTGCCAGCAGCTTAGCCCTCGGTGAGCAGTTCTTC.

This clone came up a few times. The chain recombines TRBV2 with TRBJ1-5, with D unclear. Per the germline V gene, CDR1 is SNHLY and CDR2 is FYNNEI. The CDR3 is 14 amino acids. V lost 5 bases and J lost 3, with 11 bases in between. The CDR3 sequence: CASSFGLDNQPQHF. CDR3 nucleotide sequence: TGTGCCAGCAGTTTCGGTCTCGACAATCAGCCCCAGCATTTT.

The count of this clone is one. The chain combines TRBV11-2 with TRBJ2-1, with 8 positions matching TRBD1. The CDR3 is 15 residues long. V lost 2 bases, J lost 4 bases, and 4 bases stayed unmatched. The V gene's germline CDR1 is SGHAT and CDR2 FQNNGV. DNA of the CDR3: TGTGCCAGCAGCTTACAGGGGGCATCGTACAATGAGCAGTTCTTC. Protein: CASSLQGASYNEQFF.

This clone was seen a single time. Relative to the germline gene, one junction end is altered; a read error may explain this. V is TRBV11-2 and J is TRBJ2-5; TRBD1 matches at 7 bases. Per the germline V gene, CDR1 is SGHAT and CDR2 is FQNNGV. CDR3 size: 15 residues. CDR3 residues: CASSLERGPEETQYF. In DNA form, the CDR3 reads TGTGCCAGCAGCCTAGAGAGGGGGCCTGAGGAGACCCAGTACTTC. Looking up the rest from reference TRBV11-2 and TRBJ2-5 gives the full variable domain: EAGVAQSPRYKIIEKRQSVAFWCNPISGHATLYWYQQILGQGPKLLIQFQNNGVVDDSQLPKDRFSAERLKGVDSTLKIQPAKLEDSAVYLCASSLERGPEETQYFGPGTRLLVL.

In its sample, this clone was seen a few times. The gene calls are TRBV10-3 and TRBJ1-6; D is unresolved. V was shortened by 3 bases and J by 9 bases, with 12 bases between the two germline ends. The CDR3 consists of 14 residues. Germline V gene sequence: CDR1 ENHRY, CDR2 SYGVKD. CDR3 region: CAISEAGTSSPLHF. CDR3 in DNA: TGTGCCATCAGTGAAGCAGGTACTTCTTCACCCCTCCACTTT.

The V gene is TRBV4-2, the J gene TRBJ2-7; possibly TRBD1 for D (5 bases). Germline lookup yields CDR1 LGHNA and CDR2 YNFKEQ. V was pared by 4 bases and J by 4 bases, with 17 bases between. This CDR3 has 15 residues. The CDR3 protein is CASSPQGSRSYEQYF. In nucleotides, the CDR3 is TGTGCCAGCAGCCCCCAGGGATCCCGGAGTTACGAGCAGTACTTC.